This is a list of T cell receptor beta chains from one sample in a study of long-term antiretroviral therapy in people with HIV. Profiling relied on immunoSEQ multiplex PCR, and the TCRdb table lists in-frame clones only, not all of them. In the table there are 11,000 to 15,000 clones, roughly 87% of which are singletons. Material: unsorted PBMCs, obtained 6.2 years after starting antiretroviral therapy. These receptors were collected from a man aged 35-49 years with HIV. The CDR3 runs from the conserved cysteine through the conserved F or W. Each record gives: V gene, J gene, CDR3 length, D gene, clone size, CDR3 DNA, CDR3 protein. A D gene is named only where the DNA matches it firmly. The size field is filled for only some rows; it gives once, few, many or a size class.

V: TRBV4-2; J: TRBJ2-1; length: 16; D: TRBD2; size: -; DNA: TGTGCCAGCAGACCCCGACTAGCGGGGATTAACAATGAGCAGTTCTTC; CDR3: CASRPRLAGINNEQFF
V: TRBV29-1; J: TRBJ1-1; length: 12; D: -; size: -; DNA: TGCAGCGTTGTCCGAGAAAACACTGAAGCTTTCTTT; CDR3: CSVVRENTEAFF
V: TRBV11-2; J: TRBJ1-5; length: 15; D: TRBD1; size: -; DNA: TGTGCCAGCAGCCCAGGACAGGCAAGCAATCAGCCCCAGCATTTT; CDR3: CASSPGQASNQPQHF
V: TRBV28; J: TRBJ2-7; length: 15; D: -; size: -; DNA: TGTGCCAGCAGTCAACCGGGACTCCGACTCTACGAGCAGTACTTC; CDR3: CASSQPGLRLYEQYF
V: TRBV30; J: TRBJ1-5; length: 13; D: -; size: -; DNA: TGTGCCTGGAGTGCGGGTAGCAATCAGCCCCAGCATTTT; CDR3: CAWSAGSNQPQHF
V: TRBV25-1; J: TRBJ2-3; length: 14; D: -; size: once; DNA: TGTGCCAGCAGTGAATTCGCGAACACAGATACGCAGTATTTT; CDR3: CASSEFANTDTQYF
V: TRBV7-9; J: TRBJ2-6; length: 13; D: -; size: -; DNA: TGTGCCAGCAGCTTAGCTGGGGCCAACGTCCTGACTTTC; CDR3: CASSLAGANVLTF
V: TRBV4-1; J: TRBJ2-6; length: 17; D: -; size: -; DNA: TGCGCCAGCAGCGGACTATTCCACTACTCTGGGGCCAACGTCCTGACTTTC; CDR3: CASSGLFHYSGANVLTF
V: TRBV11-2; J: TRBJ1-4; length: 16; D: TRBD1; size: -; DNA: TGTGCCAGCAGCTTAAGGGGGGGACAGGGAAATGAAAAACTGTTTTTT; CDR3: CASSLRGGQGNEKLFF
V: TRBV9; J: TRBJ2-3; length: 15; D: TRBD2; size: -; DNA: TGTGCCAGCAGCGTAACTAGCGGGAAAAAAGATACGCAGTATTTT; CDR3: CASSVTSGKKDTQYF
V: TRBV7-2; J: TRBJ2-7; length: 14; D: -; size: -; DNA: TGTGCCAGCAGCTTAGGGACAGTCACCTACGAGCAGTACTTC; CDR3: CASSLGTVTYEQYF
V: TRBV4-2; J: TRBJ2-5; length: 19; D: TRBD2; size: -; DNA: TGTGCCAGCAGCCAGGTGGTACCGGGACTAGCGGGGGCCCAAGAGACCCAGTACTTC; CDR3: CASSQVVPGLAGAQETQYF
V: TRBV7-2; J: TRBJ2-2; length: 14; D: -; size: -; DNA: TGTGCCAGCAGCTTAGGACGGAACACCGGGGAGCTGTTTTTT; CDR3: CASSLGRNTGELFF
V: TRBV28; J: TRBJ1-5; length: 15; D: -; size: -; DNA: TGTGCCAGCAGTTTAGAGGTATATGAGGGTCAGCCCCAGCATTTT; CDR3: CASSLEVYEGQPQHF
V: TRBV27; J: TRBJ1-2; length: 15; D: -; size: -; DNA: TGTGCCAGCAGTCCCCGCAGCGCCACAACGAATGGCTACACCTTC; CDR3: CASSPRSATTNGYTF
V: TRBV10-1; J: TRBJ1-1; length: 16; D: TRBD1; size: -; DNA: TGCGCCAGCAGTGAGTTCGGGACAGGCTGTGGAGCTGAAGCTTTCTTT; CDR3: CASSEFGTGCGAEAFF
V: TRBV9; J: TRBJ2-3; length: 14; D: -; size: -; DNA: TGTGCCAGCAGCGTAGTACCTAGGACAGATACGCAGTATTTT; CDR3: CASSVVPRTDTQYF
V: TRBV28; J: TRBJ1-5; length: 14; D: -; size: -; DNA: TGTGCCAGCAGTGCGACGGCCCGCTATCAGCCCCAGCATTTT; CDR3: CASSATARYQPQHF
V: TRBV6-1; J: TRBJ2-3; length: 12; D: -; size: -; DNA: TGTGCCAGCAGTGAATACACAGATACGCAGTATTTT; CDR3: CASSEYTDTQYF